This TCR beta chain stems from a study of cytomegalovirus exposure and HLA in healthy donors (dated by TCRdb to 2015 to 2018). For the wider study: According to an earlier analysis of 550 to 700 of the donors, about 179 million T cells yielded 95 million to 140 million unique TCR beta sequences and around 300 Gb of sequence data. Every discovery cohort repertoire had been produced on one sequencing platform. In the later analysis, no new phenotypic data were used to find candidate immune exposures; instead, reliance was placed on TCR beta sequences and their occurrence across donors. Donor age, sex, ethnicity and CMV serostatus were compiled together with the repertoire data. In a later genetic analysis, genome-wide SNP genotypes for about three fifths of the roughly 670 donors were used, and that subset was treated as a discovery cohort. About five DR-DQ haplotypes were treated as single units for association and clustering because of strong linkage in the cohort. Among a few hundred genotyped donors of the cohort, an average of roughly 240,000 unique TCR beta nucleotide sequences were sequenced per donor, around 20% of them non-productive. Of the approximately 400 genotyped donors, over 80% were placed in the genetic ancestry cluster associated with self-reported Caucasian donors. The number of donors typed differed by locus, with about 629-640 for A, B, C, DRB1 and DQB1, approximately 500 for DQA1, under 610 for DPA1, and about 450 for DPB1. High-throughput TCR immunosequencing, statistical association of individual TCRs with disease status, and machine learning were combined to predict cytomegalovirus infection status. The study was designed to test whether signatures of past pathogen exposure could be identified by cataloging public T cell receptors. A separate validation cohort of roughly 110 different subjects was used in addition to the roughly 700-subject first cohort. Class I and class II HLA loci were covered by the typing at four-digit resolution. An earlier analysis of approximately 580 of the donors used high-throughput TCR beta sequencing to judge whether each TCR beta V gene segment behaved as functional or pseudogenic. The study profiled the T cell repertoires of hundreds of subjects by immunosequencing and related them to cytomegalovirus serostatus. A later analysis re-examined previously published TCR beta repertoires from more than 600 donors and added high-resolution HLA genotyping to investigate patterns of TCR occurrence. Roughly 300 gigabases of sequencing data and approximately 80 million unique TCR sequences were included in an early release covering about 700 HLA-typed donors.

The cohort was made up of approximately 670 healthy bone marrow donors. All cohort members were sampled while nominally healthy, although unrecorded immune exposures were likely present. The donor tested CMV seronegative and was one of the 352 seronegative cohort members. A peripheral blood sample was provided by each donor, and peripheral blood mononuclear cells were used for TCR beta sequencing. The Qiagen DNeasy Blood Extraction Kit was used to extract genomic DNA from the blood cell samples. The library relied on the immunoSEQ multiplex PCR assay. For the multiplex PCR, a mixture combining 60 forward primers for TCR Vbeta segments and 13 reverse primers for TCR Jbeta segments was used. A multiplex PCR assay on genomic DNA amplified the CDR3 region of rearranged TCR beta genes. The amplified TCR beta libraries were sequenced on the Illumina HiSeq System as 87-base-pair reads. The original pipeline was this. A later analysis tallied about 77 million unique TCR beta chains across the approximately 670 repertoires, and around 12 million of those chains were shared by two or more donors. Raw reads were error-corrected and collapsed into unique sequences with a nearest-neighbor algorithm that merged closely related sequences to remove PCR and sequencing errors. To assign V, D and J gene segments, CDR3 sequences were aligned to IMGT reference sequences. For a sequence to be retained, a match of at least six nucleotides to both a V gene segment and a J gene segment was required. Rearrangements were called productive when the CDR3 lacked stop codons and stayed in frame with V and J; all others were non-productive. CDR3 was defined according to IMGT convention as the region running from the second conserved V-encoded cysteine to the conserved J-encoded phenylalanine. Sequences without an unambiguous match to a single V gene segment were excluded from the earlier analysis of 450 to 650 of the donors. In an earlier analysis of several hundred of the donors, V segments were called functional above 56.7% productive rearrangements and were called segregating when the between-donor standard deviation exceeded 5%. A statistical classification framework was built for diagnosing cytomegalovirus status from the catalog of TCR beta chain sequences. In a later analysis, TCR nucleotide sequences were compared against IMGT/GENE-DB human TR gene sequences so that V and J genes could be assigned. In a later analysis, CDR3 sequences and most-parsimonious VDJ recombination scenarios were assigned using the TCRdist pipeline. In a later analysis, each TCR beta chain was defined by its CDR3 amino acid sequence together with its V-gene family, and reads lacking a unique V-gene family were excluded. As a way to deal with suspected cross-contamination and a sequencing artifact, a later analysis dropped approximately 570 nucleotide sequences that were highly shared and had low generation probability. In a later analysis, a clonal expansion index for each public chain was calculated from normalized within-repertoire ranks of inferred template counts. In a later analysis, generation probabilities were computed with a VDJ recombination model fitted to out-of-frame rearrangements, and the resulting probabilities were checked against IGoR. A later analysis scored TCR-TCR, TCR-HLA and TCR-CMV co-occurrence with hypergeometric tests, applying a repertoire-size bias correction to TCR pairs. A later analysis estimated false discovery rates by permuting HLA or CMV assignments 20 times. In a later analysis, co-occurring TCRs were grouped using DBSCAN, and TCRdist sequence similarity was added for clustering within HLA-allele-positive subsets. For co-occurrence clustering, repertoires with fewer than 30,000 or more than 120,000 public chains were excluded, along with five or six repertoires with anomalous nucleotide sharing. The source is immuneACCESS, and TCRdb retained only in-frame sequences with V and J called. Part of the clones is not carried over; for the studies checked, unresolved V genes explain less than half of this, and the remainder is unexplained. The V and J calls and clone size were taken over from that table, and D and trimming were inferred from the DNA. The table for this sample lists under 200,000 clones; 79% of them were counted only once. The biggest ten clones account for 0.69% of the sample.

What the authors observed across the whole study: In a later analysis, several top co-occurrence clusters were reported to appear linked to parvovirus B19, influenza, CMV and Epstein-Barr virus. According to a later analysis, TCR association rates differed among HLA loci, with DRB1 alleles showing the most associated TCRs and HLA-C alleles showing the fewest. The only immune exposure information available for the cohort was CMV serostatus. In vitro tests confirmed that a few of the cytomegalovirus-associated TCR beta chains recognize cytomegalovirus antigens. Correlated functional status among segregating V segments might reflect linkage disequilibrium, but an unknown experimental factor could not be ruled out. V-gene and J-gene trimming of TCR beta chains was associated with a missense DCLRE1C variant in a later genetic analysis, and the association was replicated in an independent cohort. The presence/absence analyses assumed that sequencing depth was roughly uniform across donors, and that assumption may not be true. Because counts were too low, seventeen rarely observed V segments, including chromosome 9 orphons, were excluded from the earlier analysis of some 590 of the donors. Because some donors lacked HLA typing at each locus, the association tests relied only on the typed subset. An earlier analysis of approximately 600 of the donors showed that most TCR beta V segments appeared in productive rearrangements either about 87% or about 30% of the time, which broadly matched IMGT annotations. A further reported finding was that TCR beta sequences accurately predicted the HLA-A and HLA-B alleles for most subjects in the first cohort. In a later analysis, HLA-associated TCR beta chains showed more clonal expansion and lower generation probabilities than non-associated chains that were equally common. Most TCR sequences were observed very rarely across donors, whereas some public TCRs were present in many individuals. According to the authors, the approach could potentially be generalized to other disease states and immunological phenotypes. When HLA alleles, especially DR and DQ, strongly co-occurred, TCR associations were difficult to assign to individual alleles. The cohort was sequenced for TCR beta chains only, and without alpha or paired-chain data the features that could be detected were limited. A later analysis associated approximately 17,000 TCR beta sequences with specific HLA alleles at a false discovery rate of 0.05. A total of 150 or so TCR beta chains were listed by the study as associated with cytomegalovirus. Compared with the roughly 600-donor mean, donors in an Asian-associated ancestry cluster had fewer N-insertions in productive TCRs, according to a later genetic analysis. A group of highly shared sequence variants was considered likely to be a technical artifact of the sequencing pipeline. The classifier was reported to diagnose cytomegalovirus status with high specificity and sensitivity in both the original and validation cohorts. In a later analysis, most CMV-associated TCR beta chains were found to appear HLA-restricted, with HLA associations seemingly driven largely by CMV exposure.

Comments on this clone: Its binding antigen is unknown. No per-base quality is available; no much larger clone lies one base away.

The clonotype comes from a woman aged 35 to 49 in good health and CMV-seronegative. Sequenced sample: PBMCs.

The DNA reads as follows: TGTGCCAGCACCGCGGCGGCCTCGCGTAACTATGGCTACACCTTC. Its protein is CASTAAASRNYGYTF. The rearrangement combines TRBV2 with TRBJ1-2; no D gene can be assigned with confidence. V loses 7 bases of germline sequence and J loses 1 base, and the interval between the two ends is 16 bases. Spanning cysteine to phenylalanine, the CDR3 consists of 15 amino acids. Only the CDR3 DNA stays, 45 bases, in frame from base 1. In the germline V gene, CDR1 corresponds to SNHLY and CDR2 to FYNNEI.